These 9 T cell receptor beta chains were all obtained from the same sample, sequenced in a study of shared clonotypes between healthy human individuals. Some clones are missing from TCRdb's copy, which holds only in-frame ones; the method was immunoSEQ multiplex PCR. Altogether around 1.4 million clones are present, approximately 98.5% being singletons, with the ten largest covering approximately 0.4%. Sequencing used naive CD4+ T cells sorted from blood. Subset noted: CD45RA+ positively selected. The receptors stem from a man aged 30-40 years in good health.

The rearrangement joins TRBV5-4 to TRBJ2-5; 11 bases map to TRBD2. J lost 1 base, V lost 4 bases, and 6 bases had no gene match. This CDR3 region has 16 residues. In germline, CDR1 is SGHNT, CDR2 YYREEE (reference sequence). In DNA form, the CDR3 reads TGTGCCAGCAGCCTGTTCGGGACTAGCGGCCAAGAGACCCAGTACTTC. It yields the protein CASSLFGTSGQETQYF.

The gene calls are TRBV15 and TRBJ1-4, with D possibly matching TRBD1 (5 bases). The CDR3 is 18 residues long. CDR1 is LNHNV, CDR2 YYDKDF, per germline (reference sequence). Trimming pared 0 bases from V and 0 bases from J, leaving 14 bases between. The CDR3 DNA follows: TGTGCCACCAGCAGAGACCCCGACAGAAGCGCAACTAATGAAAAACTGTTTTTT. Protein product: CATSRDPDRSATNEKLFF.

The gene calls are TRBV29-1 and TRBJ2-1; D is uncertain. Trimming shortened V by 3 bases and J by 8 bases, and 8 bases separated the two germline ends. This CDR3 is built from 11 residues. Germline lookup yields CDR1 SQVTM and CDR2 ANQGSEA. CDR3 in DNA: TGCAGCGTTGATGAGTATTATGAGCAGTTCTTC. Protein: CSVDEYYEQFF.

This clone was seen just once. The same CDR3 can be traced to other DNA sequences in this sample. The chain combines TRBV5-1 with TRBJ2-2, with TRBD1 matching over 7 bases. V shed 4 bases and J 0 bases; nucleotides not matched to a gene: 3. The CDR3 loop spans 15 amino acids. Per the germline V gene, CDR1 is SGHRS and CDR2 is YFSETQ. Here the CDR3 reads CASSLDRANTGELFF. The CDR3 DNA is TGCGCCAGCAGCCTAGACAGGGCGAACACCGGGGAGCTGTTTTTT.

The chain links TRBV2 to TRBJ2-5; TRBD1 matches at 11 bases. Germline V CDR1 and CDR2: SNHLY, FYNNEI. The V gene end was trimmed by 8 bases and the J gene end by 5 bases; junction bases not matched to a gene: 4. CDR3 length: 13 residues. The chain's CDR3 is CASGQGAGETQYF. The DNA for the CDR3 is TGTGCCAGCGGACAGGGGGCGGGGGAGACCCAGTACTTC.

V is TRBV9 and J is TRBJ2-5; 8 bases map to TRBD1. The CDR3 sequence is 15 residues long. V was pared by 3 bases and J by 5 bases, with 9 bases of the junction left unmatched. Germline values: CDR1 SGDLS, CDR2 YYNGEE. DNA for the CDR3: TGTGCCAGCAGCGCCCGACAGGGGTTTGTTGAGACCCAGTACTTC. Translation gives CASSARQGFVETQYF.

The CDR3 DNA reads TGTGCCAGCAGCTTAGGCCCGGACAGGGGAATTCTTCAGTACTTC. It codes for CASSLGPDRGILQYF. The V call is TRBV11-2, the J call TRBJ2-4; 9 bases map to TRBD1. The V gene end was trimmed by 1 base and the J gene end by 11 bases; junction bases not matched to a gene: 9. Germline CDR1 is SGHAT and CDR2 is FQNNGV. The CDR3 is 15 residues long.

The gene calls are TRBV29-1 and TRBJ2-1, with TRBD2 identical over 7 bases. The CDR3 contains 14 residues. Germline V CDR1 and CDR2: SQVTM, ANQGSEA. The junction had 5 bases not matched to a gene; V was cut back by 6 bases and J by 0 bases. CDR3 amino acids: CSVGAGSSYNEQFF. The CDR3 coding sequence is TGCAGCGTGGGAGCGGGAAGCTCCTACAATGAGCAGTTCTTC.

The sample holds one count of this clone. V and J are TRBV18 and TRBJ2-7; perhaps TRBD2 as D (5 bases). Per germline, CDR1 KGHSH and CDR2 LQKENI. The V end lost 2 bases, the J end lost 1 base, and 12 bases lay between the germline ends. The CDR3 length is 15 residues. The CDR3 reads CASSPAGKGSYEQYF. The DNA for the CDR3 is TGTGCCAGCTCACCAGCGGGTAAAGGGTCCTACGAGCAGTACTTC.